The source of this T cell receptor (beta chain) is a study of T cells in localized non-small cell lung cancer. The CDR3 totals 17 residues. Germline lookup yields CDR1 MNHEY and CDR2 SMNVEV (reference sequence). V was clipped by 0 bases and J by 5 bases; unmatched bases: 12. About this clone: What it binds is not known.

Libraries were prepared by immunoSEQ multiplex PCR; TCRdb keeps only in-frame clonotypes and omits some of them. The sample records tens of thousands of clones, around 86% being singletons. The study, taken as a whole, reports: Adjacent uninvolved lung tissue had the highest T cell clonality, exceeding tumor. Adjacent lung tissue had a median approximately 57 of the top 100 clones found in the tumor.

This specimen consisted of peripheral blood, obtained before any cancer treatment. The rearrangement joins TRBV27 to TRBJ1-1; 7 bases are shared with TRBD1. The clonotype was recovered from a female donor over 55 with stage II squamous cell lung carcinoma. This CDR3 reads CASSLSPGRGRRTEAFF. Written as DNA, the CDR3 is TGTGCCAGCAGTTTATCGCCGGGAAGGGGGCGGCGGACTGAAGCTTTCTTT.